A selection of T cell receptor beta chains follows, all from one sample in a study of memory CD4+ T cells and cytomegalovirus serostatus. Sequenced by immunoSEQ multiplex PCR; TCRdb stores in-frame clones only, minus some. The data show roughly 60,000 clones, around 80% seen once. The sequenced material came from memory CD4+ T cells from blood. The receptors were gathered from an adult in good health and CMV-seronegative. CDR3s include the opening cysteine and the closing phenylalanine or tryptophan. A D gene is named only where the DNA matches it firmly. Clone size is stated in some rows and not others, as once, few, many or a class when expanded.

CDR3 protein: CASSLALDRADEQFF
CDR3 DNA: TGTGCCAGCTCACTAGCGTTGGACAGGGCCGATGAGCAGTTCTTC
V gene: TRBV18
clone size: NA
J gene: TRBJ2-1
D gene: TRBD1

CDR3 protein: CATADGIGNQPQHF
CDR3 DNA: TGTGCCACCGCGGACGGCATCGGCAATCAGCCCCAGCATTTT
V gene: TRBV15
clone size: NA
J gene: TRBJ1-5
D gene: NA

CDR3 protein: CASSQSVRGDTQYF
CDR3 DNA: TGTGCCAGCAGCCAATCAGTGAGGGGAGATACGCAGTATTTT
V gene: TRBV4-2
clone size: NA
J gene: TRBJ2-3
D gene: NA

CDR3 protein: CASSDIAGIYNEQFF
CDR3 DNA: TGTGCCAGCAGCGATATAGCGGGAATTTACAATGAGCAGTTCTTC
V gene: TRBV7-2
clone size: NA
J gene: TRBJ2-1
D gene: TRBD2

CDR3 protein: CASSSKDRGPWDTQYF
CDR3 DNA: TGTGCCAGCAGCTCCAAGGACAGGGGTCCCTGGGATACGCAGTATTTT
V gene: TRBV21-1
clone size: NA
J gene: TRBJ2-3
D gene: NA

CDR3 protein: CASIPAGQPYEQYF
CDR3 DNA: TGTGCCAGCATTCCAGCGGGACAGCCCTACGAGCAGTACTTC
V gene: TRBV28
clone size: NA
J gene: TRBJ2-7
D gene: NA

CDR3 protein: CASSHKGGRAFF
CDR3 DNA: TGCGCCAGCAGCCACAAGGGGGGGCGAGCTTTCTTT
V gene: TRBV4-3
clone size: NA
J gene: TRBJ1-1
D gene: NA

CDR3 protein: CASSKIHGVEVETQYF
CDR3 DNA: TGCGCCAGCAGCAAGATTCACGGAGTTGAGGTAGAGACCCAGTACTTC
V gene: TRBV4-1
clone size: few
J gene: TRBJ2-5
D gene: NA

CDR3 protein: CASSLARPGLEAFF
CDR3 DNA: TGTGCCAGCAGCTTAGCGAGGCCAGGCCTTGAAGCTTTCTTT
V gene: TRBV7-2
clone size: NA
J gene: TRBJ1-1
D gene: NA

CDR3 protein: CASSSRQGAVYGYTF
CDR3 DNA: TGTGCCAGCAGCTCACGACAGGGGGCGGTCTATGGCTACACCTTC
V gene: TRBV5-6
clone size: NA
J gene: TRBJ1-2
D gene: TRBD1

CDR3 protein: CASSGTGTVLNEKLFF
CDR3 DNA: TGTGCCAGCAGCGGTACCGGGACAGTCCTTAATGAAAAACTGTTTTTT
V gene: TRBV7-6
clone size: NA
J gene: TRBJ1-4
D gene: TRBD1

CDR3 protein: CASRRLAGDQETQYF
CDR3 DNA: TGTGCCAGCAGAAGACTAGCGGGAGACCAAGAGACCCAGTACTTC
V gene: TRBV11-2
clone size: NA
J gene: TRBJ2-5
D gene: TRBD2

CDR3 protein: CASSFRIRASGSLNEQFF
CDR3 DNA: TGTGCCAGCAGCTTTCGGATTCGGGCTAGCGGGAGTCTTAATGAGCAGTTCTTC
V gene: TRBV7-8
clone size: few
J gene: TRBJ2-1
D gene: TRBD2

CDR3 protein: CASSSASGVNEQYF
CDR3 DNA: TGTGCCAGCAGTTCGGCTAGCGGGGTTAACGAGCAGTACTTC
V gene: TRBV6-5
clone size: NA
J gene: TRBJ2-7
D gene: TRBD2

CDR3 protein: CASSPYLAGDTGELFF
CDR3 DNA: TGTGCCAGCAGCCCCTACCTAGCGGGAGACACCGGGGAGCTGTTTTTT
V gene: TRBV7-3
clone size: NA
J gene: TRBJ2-2
D gene: TRBD2

CDR3 protein: CATRDSIHYEQYF
CDR3 DNA: TGTGCCACCCGGGACTCTATCCACTACGAGCAGTACTTC
V gene: TRBV28
clone size: NA
J gene: TRBJ2-7
D gene: NA

CDR3 protein: CASSSIGTAYTGELFF
CDR3 DNA: TGTGCCAGCAGCTCGATAGGAACAGCGTACACCGGGGAGCTGTTTTTT
V gene: TRBV5-4
clone size: NA
J gene: TRBJ2-2
D gene: NA

CDR3 protein: CASSTRLLAEGTDAQYF
CDR3 DNA: TGTGCCAGCAGCACCCGATTGTTAGCGGAAGGCACAGATGCGCAGTATTTT
V gene: TRBV4-2
clone size: once
J gene: TRBJ2-3
D gene: NA

CDR3 protein: CASSPGQGEWSKNIQYF
CDR3 DNA: TGTGCCAGTAGTCCCGGACAGGGAGAATGGTCCAAAAACATTCAGTACTTC
V gene: TRBV19
clone size: NA
J gene: TRBJ2-4
D gene: TRBD1

CDR3 protein: CASALGDGYTF
CDR3 DNA: TGTGCCAGCGCATTAGGGGACGGCTACACCTTC
V gene: TRBV7-9
clone size: NA
J gene: TRBJ1-2
D gene: NA

CDR3 protein: CASSPRPGQGETQYF
CDR3 DNA: TGTGCCAGCAGCCCCCGCCCAGGGCAGGGGGAGACCCAGTACTTC
V gene: TRBV6-5
clone size: NA
J gene: TRBJ2-5
D gene: NA

CDR3 protein: CASGTRFGGNTIYF
CDR3 DNA: TGTGCCAGCGGGACTCGATTCGGCGGAAACACCATATATTTT
V gene: TRBV2
clone size: NA
J gene: TRBJ1-3
D gene: NA

CDR3 protein: CASSPGTSQNEKLFF
CDR3 DNA: TGTGCCAGCAGTCCCGGGACATCCCAAAATGAAAAACTGTTTTTT
V gene: TRBV28
clone size: NA
J gene: TRBJ1-4
D gene: NA

CDR3 protein: CASSPLSGGSGYEQYF
CDR3 DNA: TGTGCCAGCTCACCACTCTCAGGGGGCTCGGGCTACGAGCAGTACTTC
V gene: TRBV18
clone size: NA
J gene: TRBJ2-7
D gene: TRBD1

CDR3 protein: CASSLKQGDEQYF
CDR3 DNA: TGTGCCAGTAGCCTAAAACAGGGGGACGAGCAGTACTTC
V gene: TRBV19
clone size: NA
J gene: TRBJ2-7
D gene: TRBD1

CDR3 protein: CASRQGVSSEQYF
CDR3 DNA: TGTGCCAGCAGACAGGGGGTTTCGAGCGAGCAGTACTTC
V gene: TRBV28
clone size: NA
J gene: TRBJ2-7
D gene: TRBD1

CDR3 protein: CASSPRARSNQPQHF
CDR3 DNA: TGTGCCAGCAGCCCCCGTGCTAGGAGCAATCAGCCCCAGCATTTT
V gene: TRBV5-6
clone size: NA
J gene: TRBJ1-5
D gene: NA